Listed below are T cell receptor beta chains from one sample, sequenced in a study of CD8 T cells in Susac syndrome. Using its own MiXCR run on the immunoSEQ multiplex PCR reads, TCRdb lists one record per CDR3 protein. The table shows around 300,000 distinct CDR3 sequences, with around 85% occurring only once. The sequencing input was CD8+ T cells from PBMCs. Receptors were obtained from a human donor with multiple sclerosis. Both conserved end residues are part of each CDR3. A D gene is named only where the DNA matches it firmly. Size is stated for part of the rows, as once, few or many counts, or as a class when the clone is expanded.

d_call	clone_size	j_call	v_call	cdr3_aa	cdr3_nt
TRBD1	.	TRBJ1-1	TRBV2	CASSEPTGKNTEAFF	TGTGCCAGCAGTGAACCGACAGGGAAGAACACTGAAGCTTTCTTT
.	.	TRBJ2-2	TRBV27	CASRQVATGELFF	TGTGCCAGCCGGCAGGTTGCCACCGGGGAGCTGTTTTTT
.	once	TRBJ2-7	TRBV25-1	CASSASPYEQYF	TGTGCCAGCAGTGCCAGCCCCTACGAGCAGTACTTC
.	.	TRBJ2-2	TRBV7-3	CASSPDAGAANTGELFF	TGTGCCAGCAGCCCCGATGCTGGAGCCGCGAACACCGGGGAGCTGTTTTTT
.	few	TRBJ2-2	TRBV6-1	CASSYVRENTGELFF	TGTGCCAGCAGTTACGTAAGGGAGAACACCGGGGAGCTGTTTTTT
TRBD1	.	TRBJ1-5	TRBV28	CASSPRDRENQPQHF	TGTGCCAGCAGCCCCAGGGACAGGGAAAATCAGCCCCAGCATTTT
.	once	TRBJ1-5	TRBV6-6	CAPTSQQQTNQPQHF	TGTGCCCCCACGAGCCAACAGCAAACCAATCAGCCCCAGCATTTT
.	.	TRBJ1-1	TRBV28	CAIDQTGLFQAFF	TGTGCCATAGATCAGACAGGTTTATTCCAAGCTTTCTTT
TRBD2	.	TRBJ2-5	TRBV5-6	CASSRRTSGGIYQETQYF	TGTGCCAGCAGCCGAAGGACTAGCGGCGGGATCTACCAAGAGACCCAGTACTTC
TRBD1	.	TRBJ1-5	TRBV28	CASSLVDRVHQPQHF	TGTGCCAGCAGTTTGGTGGACAGGGTGCATCAGCCCCAGCATTTT
.	.	TRBJ1-2	TRBV13	CASSQGGTNYGYTF	TGTGCCAGCAGCCAAGGGGGGACTAACTATGGCTACACCTTC
TRBD2	.	TRBJ2-1	TRBV20-1	CSAKEGLARNEQFF	TGCAGTGCCAAAGAGGGACTAGCGAGGAATGAGCAGTTCTTC
TRBD2	.	TRBJ2-3	TRBV27	CASNPLASGRLGDTQYF	TGTGCCAGCAACCCCTTGGCTAGCGGGAGGTTGGGAGATACGCAGTATTTT